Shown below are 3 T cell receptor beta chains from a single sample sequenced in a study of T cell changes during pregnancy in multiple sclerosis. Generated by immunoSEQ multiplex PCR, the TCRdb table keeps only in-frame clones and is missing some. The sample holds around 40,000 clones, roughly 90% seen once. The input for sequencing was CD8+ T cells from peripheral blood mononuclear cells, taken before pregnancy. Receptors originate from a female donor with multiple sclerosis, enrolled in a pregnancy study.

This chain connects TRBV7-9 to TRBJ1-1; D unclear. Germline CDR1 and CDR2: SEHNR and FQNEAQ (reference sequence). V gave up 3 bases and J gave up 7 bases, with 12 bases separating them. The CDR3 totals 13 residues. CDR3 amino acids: CASSFGRRGEAFF. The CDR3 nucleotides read TGTGCCAGCAGCTTTGGACGACGGGGTGAAGCTTTCTTT.

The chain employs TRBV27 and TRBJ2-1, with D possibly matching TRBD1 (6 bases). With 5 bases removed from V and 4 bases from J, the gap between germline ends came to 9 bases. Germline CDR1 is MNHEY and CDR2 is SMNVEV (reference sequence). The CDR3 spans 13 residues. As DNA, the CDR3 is TGTGCCAGCAGTCAGGGGCCTTACAATGAGCAGTTCTTC. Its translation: CASSQGPYNEQFF.

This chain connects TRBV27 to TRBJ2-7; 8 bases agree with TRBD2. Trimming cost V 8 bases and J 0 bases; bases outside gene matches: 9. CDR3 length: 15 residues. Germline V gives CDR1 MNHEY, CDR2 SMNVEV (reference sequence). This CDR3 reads CASSIGAGVSYEQYF. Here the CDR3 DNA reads TGTGCCAGCTCAATCGGAGCGGGGGTCTCCTACGAGCAGTACTTC.